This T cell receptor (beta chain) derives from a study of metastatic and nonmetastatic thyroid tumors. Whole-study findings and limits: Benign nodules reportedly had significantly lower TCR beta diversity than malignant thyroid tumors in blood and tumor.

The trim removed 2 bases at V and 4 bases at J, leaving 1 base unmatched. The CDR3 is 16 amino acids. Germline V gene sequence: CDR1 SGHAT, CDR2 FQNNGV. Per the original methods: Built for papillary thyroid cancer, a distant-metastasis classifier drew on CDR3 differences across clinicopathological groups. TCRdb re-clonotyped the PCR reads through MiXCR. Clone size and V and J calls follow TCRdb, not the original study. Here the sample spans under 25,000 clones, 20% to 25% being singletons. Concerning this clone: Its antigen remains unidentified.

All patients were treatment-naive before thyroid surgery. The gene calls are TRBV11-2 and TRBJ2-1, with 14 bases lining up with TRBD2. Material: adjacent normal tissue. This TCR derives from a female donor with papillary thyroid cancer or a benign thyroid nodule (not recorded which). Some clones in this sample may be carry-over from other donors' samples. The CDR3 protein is CASSLRTSGRYNEQFF. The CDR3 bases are TGTGCCAGCAGCTTACGGACTAGCGGGAGGTACAATGAGCAGTTCTTC.